The subject of this entry is one TCR beta chain. Its antigen remains unknown. After removal of 5 bases from V and 9 bases from J, the junction contained 7 bases not matched to a gene. The CDR3 totals 14 residues. Germline CDR1 and CDR2: SGHTA and FQGTGA. The primer mix had 60 Vbeta and 13 Jbeta primers. The protocol was immunoSEQ multiplex PCR, while the TCRdb copy is restricted to in-frame clones and leaves out a portion. This sample carries about 98,000 clones, 60% to 85% of them seen once, and the ten largest clones take around 17%. This sample was taken from a study of cytomegalovirus exposure and HLA in healthy donors. General study results and limits: Rarity held for most TCR sequences, but there were some public TCRs that occurred in many donors. Researchers reported in a later analysis that a missense DCLRE1C variant was tied to TCR beta V- and J-gene trimming.

V usage is TRBV7-3 and J usage is TRBJ2-1; 10 positions match TRBD2. Sample: PBMCs. This sequence was found in a man in his 60s in good health and CMV-seropositive. CDR3 residues: CASSQRTSGGEQFF. CDR3 coding DNA: TGTGCCAGCAGCCAACGGACTAGCGGTGGTGAGCAGTTCTTC.